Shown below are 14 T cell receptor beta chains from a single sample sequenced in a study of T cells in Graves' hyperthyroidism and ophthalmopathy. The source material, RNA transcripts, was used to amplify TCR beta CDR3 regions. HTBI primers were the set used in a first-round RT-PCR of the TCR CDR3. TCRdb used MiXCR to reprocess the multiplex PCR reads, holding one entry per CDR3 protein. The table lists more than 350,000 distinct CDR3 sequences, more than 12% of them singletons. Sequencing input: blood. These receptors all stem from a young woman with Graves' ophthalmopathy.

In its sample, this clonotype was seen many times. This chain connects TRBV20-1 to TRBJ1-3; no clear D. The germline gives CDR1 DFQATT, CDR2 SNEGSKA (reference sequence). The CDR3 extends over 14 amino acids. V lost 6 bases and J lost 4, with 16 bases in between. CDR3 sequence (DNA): TGCAGTGCGTGGGCTGGGTGGCCCGGAAACACCATATATTTT. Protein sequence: CSAWAGWPGNTIYF.

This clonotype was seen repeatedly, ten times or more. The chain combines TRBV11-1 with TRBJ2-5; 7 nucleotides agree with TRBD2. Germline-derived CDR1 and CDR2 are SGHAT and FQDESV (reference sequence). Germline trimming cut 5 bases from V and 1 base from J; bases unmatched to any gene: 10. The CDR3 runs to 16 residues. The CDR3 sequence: CASSLFPGGTQETQYF. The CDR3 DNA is TGTGCCAGCAGCCTATTCCCGGGGGGAACCCAAGAGACCCAGTACTTC.

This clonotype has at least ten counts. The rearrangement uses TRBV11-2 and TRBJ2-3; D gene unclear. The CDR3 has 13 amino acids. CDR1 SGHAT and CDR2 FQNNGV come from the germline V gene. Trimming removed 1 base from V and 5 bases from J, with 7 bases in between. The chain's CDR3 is CASSLVRGDTQYF. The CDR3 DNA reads TGTGCCAGCAGCTTAGTGCGTGGAGATACGCAGTATTTT.

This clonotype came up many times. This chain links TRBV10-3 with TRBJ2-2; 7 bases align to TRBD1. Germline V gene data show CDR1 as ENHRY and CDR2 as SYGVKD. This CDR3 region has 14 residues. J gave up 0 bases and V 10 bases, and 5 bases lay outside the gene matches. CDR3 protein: CATYQGANTGELFF. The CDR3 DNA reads TGTGCCACCTACCAGGGGGCGAACACCGGGGAGCTGTTTTTT.

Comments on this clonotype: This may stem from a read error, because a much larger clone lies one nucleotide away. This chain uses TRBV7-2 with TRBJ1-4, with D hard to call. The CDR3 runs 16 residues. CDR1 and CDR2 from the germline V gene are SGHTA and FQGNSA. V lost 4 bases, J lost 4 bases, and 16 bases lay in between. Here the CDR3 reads CASSSGLRRINEKLFF. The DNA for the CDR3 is TGTGCCAGCAGCTCGGGCCTCCGCAGGATTAATGAAAAACTGTTTTTT.

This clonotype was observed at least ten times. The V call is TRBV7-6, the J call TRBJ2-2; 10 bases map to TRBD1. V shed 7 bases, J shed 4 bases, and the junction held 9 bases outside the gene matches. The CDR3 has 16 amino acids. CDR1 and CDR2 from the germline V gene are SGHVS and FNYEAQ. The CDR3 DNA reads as TGTGCCAGCACTTCCCCCCGGGACAGGGGCACCGGGGAGCTGTTTTTT. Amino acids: CASTSPRDRGTGELFF.

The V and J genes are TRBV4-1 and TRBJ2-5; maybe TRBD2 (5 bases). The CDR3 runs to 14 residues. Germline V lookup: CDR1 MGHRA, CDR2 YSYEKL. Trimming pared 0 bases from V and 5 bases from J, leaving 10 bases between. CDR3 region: CASSQDTSGETQYF. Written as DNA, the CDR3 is TGCGCCAGCAGCCAAGATACTAGTGGGGAGACCCAGTACTTC.

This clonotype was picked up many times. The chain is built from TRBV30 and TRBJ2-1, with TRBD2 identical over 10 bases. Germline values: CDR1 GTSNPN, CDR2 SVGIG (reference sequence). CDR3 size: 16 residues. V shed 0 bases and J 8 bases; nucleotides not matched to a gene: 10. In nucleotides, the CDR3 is TGTGCCTGGAGTGTACCAGCGGGGGGGCTGGACGATGAGCAGTTCTTC. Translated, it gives CAWSVPAGGLDDEQFF.

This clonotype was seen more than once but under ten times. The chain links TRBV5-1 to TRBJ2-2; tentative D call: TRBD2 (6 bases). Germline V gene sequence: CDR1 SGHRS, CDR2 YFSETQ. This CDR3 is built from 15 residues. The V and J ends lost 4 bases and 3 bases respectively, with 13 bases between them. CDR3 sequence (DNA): TGCGCCAGCAGCCGTAGCGGCGTGGACACCGGGGAGCTGTTTTTT. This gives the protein CASSRSGVDTGELFF.

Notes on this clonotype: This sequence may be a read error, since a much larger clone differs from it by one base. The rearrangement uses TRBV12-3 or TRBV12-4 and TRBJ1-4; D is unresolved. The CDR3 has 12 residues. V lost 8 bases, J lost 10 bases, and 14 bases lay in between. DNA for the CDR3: TGTGCCAGCGCACTGGGAGAGGGAAAACTGTTTTTT. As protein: CASALGEGKLFF.

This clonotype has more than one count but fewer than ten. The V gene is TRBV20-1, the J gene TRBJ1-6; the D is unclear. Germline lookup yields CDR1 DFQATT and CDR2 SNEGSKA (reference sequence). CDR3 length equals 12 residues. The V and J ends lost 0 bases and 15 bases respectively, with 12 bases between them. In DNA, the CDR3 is TGCAGTGCTAGAGATTTGGAAGTATTCCTCCACTTT. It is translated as CSARDLEVFLHF.

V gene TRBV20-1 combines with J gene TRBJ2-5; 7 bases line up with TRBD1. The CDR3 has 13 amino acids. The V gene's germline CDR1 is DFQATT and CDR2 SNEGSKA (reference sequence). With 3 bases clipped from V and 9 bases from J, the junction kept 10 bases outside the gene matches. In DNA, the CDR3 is TGCAGTGCTAGCCCCGGGACAGAGAGAGCCCAGTACTTC. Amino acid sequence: CSASPGTERAQYF.

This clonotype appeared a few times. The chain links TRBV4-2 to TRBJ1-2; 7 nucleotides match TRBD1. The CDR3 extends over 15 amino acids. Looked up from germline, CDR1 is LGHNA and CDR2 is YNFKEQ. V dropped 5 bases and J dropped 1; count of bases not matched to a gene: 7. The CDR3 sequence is CASSAPGQVNYGYTF. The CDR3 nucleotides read TGTGCCAGCAGCGCCCCAGGACAGGTTAACTATGGCTACACCTTC.

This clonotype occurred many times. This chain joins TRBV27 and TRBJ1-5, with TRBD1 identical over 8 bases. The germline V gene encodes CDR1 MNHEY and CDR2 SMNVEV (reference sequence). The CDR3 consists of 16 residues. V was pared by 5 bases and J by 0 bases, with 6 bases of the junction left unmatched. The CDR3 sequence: CASSPSTGDSNQPQHF. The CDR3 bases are TGTGCCAGCAGTCCCTCGACAGGGGATAGCAATCAGCCCCAGCATTTT.